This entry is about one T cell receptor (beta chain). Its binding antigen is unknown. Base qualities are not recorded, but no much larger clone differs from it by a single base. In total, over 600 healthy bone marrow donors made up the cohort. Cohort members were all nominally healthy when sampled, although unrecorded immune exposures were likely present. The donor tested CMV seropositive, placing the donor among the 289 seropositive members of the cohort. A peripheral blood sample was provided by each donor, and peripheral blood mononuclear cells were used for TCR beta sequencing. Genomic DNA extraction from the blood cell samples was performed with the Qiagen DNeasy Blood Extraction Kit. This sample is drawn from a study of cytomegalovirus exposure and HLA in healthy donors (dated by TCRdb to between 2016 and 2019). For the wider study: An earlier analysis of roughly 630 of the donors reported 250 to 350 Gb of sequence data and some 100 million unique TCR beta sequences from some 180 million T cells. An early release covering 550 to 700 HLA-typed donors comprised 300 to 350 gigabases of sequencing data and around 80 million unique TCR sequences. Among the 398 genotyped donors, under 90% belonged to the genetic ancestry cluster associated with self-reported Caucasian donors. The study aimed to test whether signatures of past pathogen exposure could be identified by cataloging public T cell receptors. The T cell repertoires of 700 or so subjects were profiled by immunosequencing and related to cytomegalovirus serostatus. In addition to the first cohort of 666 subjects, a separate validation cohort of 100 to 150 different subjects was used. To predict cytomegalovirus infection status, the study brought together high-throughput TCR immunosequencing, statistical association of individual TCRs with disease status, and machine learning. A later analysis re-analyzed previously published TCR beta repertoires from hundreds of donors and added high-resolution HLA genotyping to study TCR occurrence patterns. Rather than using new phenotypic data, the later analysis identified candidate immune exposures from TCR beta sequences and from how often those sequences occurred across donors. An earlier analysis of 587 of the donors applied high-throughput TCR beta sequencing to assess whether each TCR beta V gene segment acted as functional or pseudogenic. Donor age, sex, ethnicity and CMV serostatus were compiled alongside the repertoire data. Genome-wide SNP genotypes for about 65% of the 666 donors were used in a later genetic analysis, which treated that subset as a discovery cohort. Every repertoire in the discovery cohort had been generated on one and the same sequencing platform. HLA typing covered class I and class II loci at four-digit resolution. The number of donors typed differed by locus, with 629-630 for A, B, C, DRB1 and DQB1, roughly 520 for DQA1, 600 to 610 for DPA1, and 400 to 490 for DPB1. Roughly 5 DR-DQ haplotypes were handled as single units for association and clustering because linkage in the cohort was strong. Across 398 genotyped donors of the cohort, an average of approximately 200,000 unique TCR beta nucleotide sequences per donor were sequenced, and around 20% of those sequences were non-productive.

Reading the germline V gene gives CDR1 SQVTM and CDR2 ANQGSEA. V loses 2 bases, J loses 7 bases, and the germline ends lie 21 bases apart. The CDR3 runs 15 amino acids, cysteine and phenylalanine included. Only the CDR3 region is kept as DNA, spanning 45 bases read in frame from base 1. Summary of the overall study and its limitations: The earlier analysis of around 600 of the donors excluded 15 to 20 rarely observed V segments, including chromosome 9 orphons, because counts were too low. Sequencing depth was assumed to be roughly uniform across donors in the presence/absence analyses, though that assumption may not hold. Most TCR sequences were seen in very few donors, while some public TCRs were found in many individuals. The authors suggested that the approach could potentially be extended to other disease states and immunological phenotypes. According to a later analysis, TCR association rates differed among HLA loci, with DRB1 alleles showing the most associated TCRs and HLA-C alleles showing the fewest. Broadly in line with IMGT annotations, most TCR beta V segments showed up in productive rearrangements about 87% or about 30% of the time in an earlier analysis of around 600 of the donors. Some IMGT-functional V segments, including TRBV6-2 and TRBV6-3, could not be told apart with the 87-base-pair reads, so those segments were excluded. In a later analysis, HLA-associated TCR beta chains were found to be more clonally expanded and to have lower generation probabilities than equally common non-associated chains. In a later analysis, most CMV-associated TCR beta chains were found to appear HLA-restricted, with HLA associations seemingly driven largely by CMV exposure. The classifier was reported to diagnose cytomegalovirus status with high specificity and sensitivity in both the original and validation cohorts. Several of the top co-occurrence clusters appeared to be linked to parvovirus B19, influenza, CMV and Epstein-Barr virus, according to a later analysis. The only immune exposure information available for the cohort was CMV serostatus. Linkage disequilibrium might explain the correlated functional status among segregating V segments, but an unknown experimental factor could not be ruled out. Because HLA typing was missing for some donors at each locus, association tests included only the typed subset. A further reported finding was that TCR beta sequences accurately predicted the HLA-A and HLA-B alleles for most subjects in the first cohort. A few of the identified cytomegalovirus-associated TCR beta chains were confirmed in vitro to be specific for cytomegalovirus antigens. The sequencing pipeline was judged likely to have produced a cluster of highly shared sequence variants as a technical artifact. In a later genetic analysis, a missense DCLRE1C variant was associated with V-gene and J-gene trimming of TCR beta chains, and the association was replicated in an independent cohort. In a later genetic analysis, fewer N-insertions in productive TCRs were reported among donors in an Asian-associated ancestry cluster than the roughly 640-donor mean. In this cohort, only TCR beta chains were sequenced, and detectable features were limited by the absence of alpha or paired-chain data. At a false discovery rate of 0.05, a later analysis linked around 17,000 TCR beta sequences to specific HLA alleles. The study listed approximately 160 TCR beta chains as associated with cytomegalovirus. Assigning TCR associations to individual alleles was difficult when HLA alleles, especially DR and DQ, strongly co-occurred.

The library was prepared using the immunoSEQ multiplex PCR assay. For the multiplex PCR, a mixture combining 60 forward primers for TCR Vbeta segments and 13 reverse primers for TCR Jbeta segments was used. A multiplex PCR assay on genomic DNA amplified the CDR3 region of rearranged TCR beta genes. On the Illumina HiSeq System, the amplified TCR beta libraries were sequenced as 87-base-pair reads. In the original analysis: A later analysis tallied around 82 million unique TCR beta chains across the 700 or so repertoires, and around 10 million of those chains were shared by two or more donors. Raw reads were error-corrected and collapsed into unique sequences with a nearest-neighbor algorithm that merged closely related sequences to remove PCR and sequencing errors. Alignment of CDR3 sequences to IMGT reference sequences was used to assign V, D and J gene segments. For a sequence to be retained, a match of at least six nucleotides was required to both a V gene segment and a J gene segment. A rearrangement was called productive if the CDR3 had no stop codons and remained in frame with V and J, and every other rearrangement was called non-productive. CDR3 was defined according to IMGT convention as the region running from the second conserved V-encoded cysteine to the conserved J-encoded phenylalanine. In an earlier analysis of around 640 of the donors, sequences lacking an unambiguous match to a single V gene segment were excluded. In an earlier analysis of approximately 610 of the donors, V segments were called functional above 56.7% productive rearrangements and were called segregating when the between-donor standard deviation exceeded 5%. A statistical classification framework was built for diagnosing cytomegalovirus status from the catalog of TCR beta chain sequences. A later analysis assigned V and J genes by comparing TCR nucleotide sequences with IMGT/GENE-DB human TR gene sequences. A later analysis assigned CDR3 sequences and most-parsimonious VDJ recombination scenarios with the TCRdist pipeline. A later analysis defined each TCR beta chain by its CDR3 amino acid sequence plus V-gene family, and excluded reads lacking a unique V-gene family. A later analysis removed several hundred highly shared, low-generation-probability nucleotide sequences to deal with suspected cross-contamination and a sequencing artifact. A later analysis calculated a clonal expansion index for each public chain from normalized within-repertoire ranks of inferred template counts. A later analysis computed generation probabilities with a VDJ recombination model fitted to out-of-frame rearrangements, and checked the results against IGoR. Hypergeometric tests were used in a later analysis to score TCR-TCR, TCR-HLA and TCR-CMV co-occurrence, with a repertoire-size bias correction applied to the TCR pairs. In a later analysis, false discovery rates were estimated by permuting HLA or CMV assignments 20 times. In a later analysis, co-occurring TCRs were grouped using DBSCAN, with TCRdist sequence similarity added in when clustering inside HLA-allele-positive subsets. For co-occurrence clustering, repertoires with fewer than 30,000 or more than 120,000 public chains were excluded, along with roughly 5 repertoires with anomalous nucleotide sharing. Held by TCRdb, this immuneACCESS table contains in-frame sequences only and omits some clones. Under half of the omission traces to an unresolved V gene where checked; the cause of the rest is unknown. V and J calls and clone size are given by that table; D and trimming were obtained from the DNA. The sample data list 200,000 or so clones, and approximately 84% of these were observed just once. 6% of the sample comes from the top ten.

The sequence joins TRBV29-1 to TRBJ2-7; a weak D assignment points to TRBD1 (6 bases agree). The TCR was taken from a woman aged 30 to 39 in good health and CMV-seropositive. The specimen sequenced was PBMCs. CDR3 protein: CSVEMERQADGEQYF. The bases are TGCAGCGTTGAAATGGAGCGACAGGCCGATGGGGAGCAGTACTTC.